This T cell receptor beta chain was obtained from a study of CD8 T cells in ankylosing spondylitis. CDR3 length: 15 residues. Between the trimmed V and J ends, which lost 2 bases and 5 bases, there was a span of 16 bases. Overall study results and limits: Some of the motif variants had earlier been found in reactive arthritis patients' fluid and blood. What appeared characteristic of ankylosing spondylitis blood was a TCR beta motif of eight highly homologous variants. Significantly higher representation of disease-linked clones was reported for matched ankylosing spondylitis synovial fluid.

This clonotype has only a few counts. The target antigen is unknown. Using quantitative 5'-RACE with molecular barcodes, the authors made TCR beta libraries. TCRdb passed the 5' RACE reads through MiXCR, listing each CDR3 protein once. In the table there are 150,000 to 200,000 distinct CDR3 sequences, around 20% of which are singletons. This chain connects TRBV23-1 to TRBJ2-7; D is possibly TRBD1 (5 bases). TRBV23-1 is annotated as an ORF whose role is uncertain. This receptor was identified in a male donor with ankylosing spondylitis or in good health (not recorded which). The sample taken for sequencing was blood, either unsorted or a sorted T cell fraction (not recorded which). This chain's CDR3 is CASSQRVYPGHEQYF. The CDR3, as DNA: TGCGCCAGCAGTCAACGGGTTTATCCAGGGCACGAGCAGTACTTC.